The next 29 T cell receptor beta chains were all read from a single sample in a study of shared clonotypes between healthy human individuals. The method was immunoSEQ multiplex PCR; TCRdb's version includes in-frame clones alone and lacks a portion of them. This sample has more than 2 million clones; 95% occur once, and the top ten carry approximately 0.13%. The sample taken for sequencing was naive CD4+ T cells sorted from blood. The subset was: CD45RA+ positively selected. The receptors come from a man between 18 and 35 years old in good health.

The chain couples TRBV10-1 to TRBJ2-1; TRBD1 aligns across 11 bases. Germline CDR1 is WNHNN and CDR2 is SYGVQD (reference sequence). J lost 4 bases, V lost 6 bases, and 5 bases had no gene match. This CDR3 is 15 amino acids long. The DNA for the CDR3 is TGCGCCAGCAGCCCCGGGACAGGGGGGTACAATGAGCAGTTCTTC. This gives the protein CASSPGTGGYNEQFF.

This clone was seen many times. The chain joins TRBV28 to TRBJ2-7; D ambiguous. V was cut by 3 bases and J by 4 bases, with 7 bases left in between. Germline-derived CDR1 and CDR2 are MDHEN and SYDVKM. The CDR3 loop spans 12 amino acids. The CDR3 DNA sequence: TGTGCCAGCAGTTTGGGCCAGTACGAGCAGTACTTC. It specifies CASSLGQYEQYF.

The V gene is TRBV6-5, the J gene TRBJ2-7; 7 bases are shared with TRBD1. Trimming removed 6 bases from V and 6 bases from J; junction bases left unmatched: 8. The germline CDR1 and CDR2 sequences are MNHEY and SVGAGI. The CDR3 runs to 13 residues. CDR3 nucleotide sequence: TGTGCCAGCAGAGAGACAGGGACCGGCGAGCAGTACTTC. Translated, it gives CASRETGTGEQYF.

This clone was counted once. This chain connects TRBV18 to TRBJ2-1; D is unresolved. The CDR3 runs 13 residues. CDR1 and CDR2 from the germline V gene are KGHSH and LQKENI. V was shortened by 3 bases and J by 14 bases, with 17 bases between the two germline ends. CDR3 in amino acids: CASSPAGQHRKFF. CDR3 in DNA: TGTGCCAGCTCACCCGCAGGTCAGCATAGAAAGTTCTTC.

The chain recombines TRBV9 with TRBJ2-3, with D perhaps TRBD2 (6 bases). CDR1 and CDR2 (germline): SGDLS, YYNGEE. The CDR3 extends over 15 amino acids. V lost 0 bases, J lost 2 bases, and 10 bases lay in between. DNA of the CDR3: TGTGCCAGCAGCGTAGGAGCGGGCGCCACAGATACGCAGTATTTT. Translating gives CASSVGAGATDTQYF.

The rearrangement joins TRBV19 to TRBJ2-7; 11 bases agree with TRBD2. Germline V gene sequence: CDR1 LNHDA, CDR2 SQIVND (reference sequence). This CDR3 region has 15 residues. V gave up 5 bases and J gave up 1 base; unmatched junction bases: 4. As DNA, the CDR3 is TGTGCCAGTAGTTTGGGGACTAGCGGTTCCTACGAGCAGTACTTC. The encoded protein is CASSLGTSGSYEQYF.

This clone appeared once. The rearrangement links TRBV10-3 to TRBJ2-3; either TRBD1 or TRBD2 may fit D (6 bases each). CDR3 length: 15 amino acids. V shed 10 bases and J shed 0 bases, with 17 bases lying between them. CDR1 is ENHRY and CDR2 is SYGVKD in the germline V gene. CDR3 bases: TGTGCCACAAGCGAAGGAGGGGGTAGCACAGATACGCAGTATTTT. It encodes CATSEGGGSTDTQYF.

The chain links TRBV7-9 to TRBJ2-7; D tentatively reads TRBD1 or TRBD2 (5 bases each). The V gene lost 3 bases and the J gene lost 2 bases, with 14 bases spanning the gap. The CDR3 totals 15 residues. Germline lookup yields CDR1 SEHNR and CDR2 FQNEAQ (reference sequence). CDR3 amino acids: CASSFMGRGAYEQYF. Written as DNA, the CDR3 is TGTGCCAGCAGCTTCATGGGACGAGGCGCCTACGAGCAGTACTTC.

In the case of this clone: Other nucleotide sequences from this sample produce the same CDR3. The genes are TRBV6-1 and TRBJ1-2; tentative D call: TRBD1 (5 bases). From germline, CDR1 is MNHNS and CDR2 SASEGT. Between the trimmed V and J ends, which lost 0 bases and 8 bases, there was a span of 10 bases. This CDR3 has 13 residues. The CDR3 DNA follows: TGTGCCAGCAGTGAAGCCGGGGGTGACGGCTACACCTTC. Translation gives CASSEAGGDGYTF.

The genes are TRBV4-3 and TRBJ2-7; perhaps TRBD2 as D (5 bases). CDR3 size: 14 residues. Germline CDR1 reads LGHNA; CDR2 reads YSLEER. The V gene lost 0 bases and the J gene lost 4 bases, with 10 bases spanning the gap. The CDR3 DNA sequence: TGCGCCAGCAGCCAAGACCCCGGGATATACGAGCAGTACTTC. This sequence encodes CASSQDPGIYEQYF.

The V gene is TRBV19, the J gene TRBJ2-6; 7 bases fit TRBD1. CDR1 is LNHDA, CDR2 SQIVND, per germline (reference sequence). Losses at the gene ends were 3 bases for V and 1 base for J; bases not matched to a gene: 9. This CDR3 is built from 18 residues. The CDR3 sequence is CASSITTGKVSGANVLTF. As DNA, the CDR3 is TGTGCCAGTAGTATTACGACAGGGAAGGTATCTGGGGCCAACGTCCTGACTTTC.

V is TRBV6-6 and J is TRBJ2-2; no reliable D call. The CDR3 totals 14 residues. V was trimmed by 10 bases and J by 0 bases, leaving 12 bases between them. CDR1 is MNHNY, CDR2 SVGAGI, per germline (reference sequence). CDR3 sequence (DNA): TGTGCCACCAGGAGCGCCCCGAACACCGGGGAGCTGTTTTTT. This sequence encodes CATRSAPNTGELFF.

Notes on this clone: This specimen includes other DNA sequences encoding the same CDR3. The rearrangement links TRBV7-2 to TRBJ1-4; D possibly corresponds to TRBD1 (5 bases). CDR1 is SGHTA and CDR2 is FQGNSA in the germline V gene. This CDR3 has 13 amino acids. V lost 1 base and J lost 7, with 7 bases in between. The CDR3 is CASSLGGGEKLFF. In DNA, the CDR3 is TGTGCCAGCAGCTTAGGGGGCGGTGAAAAACTGTTTTTT.

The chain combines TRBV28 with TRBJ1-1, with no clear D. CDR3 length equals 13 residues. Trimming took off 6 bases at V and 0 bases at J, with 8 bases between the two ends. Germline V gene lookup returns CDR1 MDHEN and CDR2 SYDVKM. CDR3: CASSESMNTEAFF. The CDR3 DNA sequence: TGTGCCAGCAGCGAGTCAATGAACACTGAAGCTTTCTTT.

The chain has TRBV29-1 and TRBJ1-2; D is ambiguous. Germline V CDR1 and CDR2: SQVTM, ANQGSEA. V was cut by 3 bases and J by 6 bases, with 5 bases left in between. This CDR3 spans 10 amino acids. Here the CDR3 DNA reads TGCAGCGTTGAGGTCAATGGCTACACCTTC. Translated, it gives CSVEVNGYTF.

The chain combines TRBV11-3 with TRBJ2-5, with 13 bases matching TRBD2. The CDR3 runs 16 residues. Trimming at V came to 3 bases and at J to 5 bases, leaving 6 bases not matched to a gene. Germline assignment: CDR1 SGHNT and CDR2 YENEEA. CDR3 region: CASSFGTSGAVETQYF. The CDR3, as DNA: TGTGCCAGCAGCTTTGGGACTAGCGGGGCGGTGGAGACCCAGTACTTC. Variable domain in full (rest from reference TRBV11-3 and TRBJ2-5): EAGVVQSPRYKIIEKKQPVAFWCNPISGHNTLYWYLQNLGQGPELLIRYENEEAVDDSQLPKDRFSAERLKGVDSTLKIQPAELGDSAVYLCASSFGTSGAVETQYFGPGTRLLVL.

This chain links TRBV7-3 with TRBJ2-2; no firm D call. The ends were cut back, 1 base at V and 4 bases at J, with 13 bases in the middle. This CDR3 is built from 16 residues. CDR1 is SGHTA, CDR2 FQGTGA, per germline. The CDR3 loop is CASSLMRPSSTGELFF. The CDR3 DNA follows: TGTGCCAGCAGCTTAATGCGGCCATCGAGCACCGGGGAGCTGTTTTTT.

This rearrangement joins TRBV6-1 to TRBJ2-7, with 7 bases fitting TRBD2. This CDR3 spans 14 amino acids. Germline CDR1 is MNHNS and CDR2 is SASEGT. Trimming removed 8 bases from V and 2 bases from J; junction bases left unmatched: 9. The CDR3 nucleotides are TGTGCCAGCGGGTCTGGGGCGGGAGCCTACGAGCAGTACTTC. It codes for CASGSGAGAYEQYF.

CDR3 sequence reads: CASSLAQGRVAGELFF. CDR3 sequence (DNA): TGCGCCAGCAGCTTGGCCCAGGGCCGGGTCGCCGGGGAGCTGTTTTTT. The chain links TRBV5-1 to TRBJ2-2; maybe TRBD1 (5 bases). The V end lost 0 bases, the J end lost 6 bases, and 15 bases lay between the germline ends. The V gene's germline CDR1 is SGHRS and CDR2 YFSETQ. This CDR3 is 16 amino acids long. The whole variable domain, filled in from reference TRBV5-1 and TRBJ2-2, reads KAGVTQTPRYLIKTRGQQVTLSCSPISGHRSVSWYQQTPGQGLQFLFEYFSETQRNKGNFPGRFSGRQFSNSRSEMNVSTLELGDSALYLCASSLAQGRVAGELFFGEGSRLTVL.

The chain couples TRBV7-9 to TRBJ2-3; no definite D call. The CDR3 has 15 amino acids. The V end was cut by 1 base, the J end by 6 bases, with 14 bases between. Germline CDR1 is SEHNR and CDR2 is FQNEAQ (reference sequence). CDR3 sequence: CASSLDASWVDTQYF. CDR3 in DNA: TGTGCCAGCAGCTTAGACGCCAGCTGGGTGGATACGCAGTATTTT.

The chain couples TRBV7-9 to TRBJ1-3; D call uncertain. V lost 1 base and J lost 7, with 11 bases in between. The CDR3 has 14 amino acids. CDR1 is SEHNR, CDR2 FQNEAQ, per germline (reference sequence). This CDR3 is CASSLDDLWNTIYF. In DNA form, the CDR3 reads TGTGCCAGCAGCTTAGACGATTTATGGAACACCATATATTTT.

For the CDR3, the DNA is TGTGCCAGCAGCATACCACATCAGCCCCAGCATTTT. This codes for CASSIPHQPQHF. The chain employs TRBV21-1 and TRBJ1-5. TRBV21-1 is a pseudogene segment. The CDR3 has 12 residues.

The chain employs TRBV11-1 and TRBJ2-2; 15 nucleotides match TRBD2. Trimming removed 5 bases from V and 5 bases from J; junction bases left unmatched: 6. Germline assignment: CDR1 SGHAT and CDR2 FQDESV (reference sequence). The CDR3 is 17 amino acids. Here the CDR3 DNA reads TGTGCCAGCAGCCCGGGGACTAGCGGGAGGTTAACCGGGGAGCTGTTTTTT. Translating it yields CASSPGTSGRLTGELFF.

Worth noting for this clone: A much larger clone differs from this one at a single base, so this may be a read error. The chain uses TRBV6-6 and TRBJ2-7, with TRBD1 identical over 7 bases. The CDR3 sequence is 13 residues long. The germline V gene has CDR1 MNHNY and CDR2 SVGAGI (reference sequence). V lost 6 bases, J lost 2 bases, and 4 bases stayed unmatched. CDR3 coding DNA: TGTGCCAGCAGCACCGGGACAGCCTACGAGCAGTACTTC. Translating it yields CASSTGTAYEQYF.

CDR3 DNA: TGTGCCAGCAGGACAGGGCAGAGTTCACCCCTCCACTTT. This gives the protein CASRTGQSSPLHF. The chain has TRBV5-4 and TRBJ1-6; TRBD1 matches 7 bases. The CDR3 consists of 13 residues. V dropped 5 bases and J dropped 9; count of bases not matched to a gene: 5. The V gene's germline CDR1 is SGHNT and CDR2 YYREEE (reference sequence).

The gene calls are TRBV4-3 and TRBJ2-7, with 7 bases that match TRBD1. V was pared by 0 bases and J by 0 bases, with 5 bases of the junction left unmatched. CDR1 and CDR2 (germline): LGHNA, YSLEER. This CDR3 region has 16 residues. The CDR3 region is CASSQDSQGVSYEQYF. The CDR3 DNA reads TGCGCCAGCAGCCAAGATAGCCAGGGGGTCTCCTACGAGCAGTACTTC.

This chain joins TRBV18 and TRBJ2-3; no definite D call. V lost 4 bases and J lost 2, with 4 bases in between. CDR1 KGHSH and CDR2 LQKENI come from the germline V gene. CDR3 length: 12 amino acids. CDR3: CASSRVTDTQYF. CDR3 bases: TGTGCCAGCTCACGGGTCACAGATACGCAGTATTTT.

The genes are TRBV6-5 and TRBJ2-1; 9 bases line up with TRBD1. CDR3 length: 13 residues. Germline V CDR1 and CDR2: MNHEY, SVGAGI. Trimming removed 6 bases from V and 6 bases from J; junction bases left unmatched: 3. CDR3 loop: CASRGDRANEQFF. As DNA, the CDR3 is TGTGCCAGCAGGGGGGACAGGGCCAATGAGCAGTTCTTC.

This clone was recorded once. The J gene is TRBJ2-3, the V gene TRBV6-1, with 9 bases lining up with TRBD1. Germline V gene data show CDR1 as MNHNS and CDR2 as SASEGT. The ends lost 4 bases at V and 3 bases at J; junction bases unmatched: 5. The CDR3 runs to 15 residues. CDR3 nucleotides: TGTGCCAGCAGTGTGGACAGGGGAAGGACAGATACGCAGTATTTT. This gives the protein CASSVDRGRTDTQYF.